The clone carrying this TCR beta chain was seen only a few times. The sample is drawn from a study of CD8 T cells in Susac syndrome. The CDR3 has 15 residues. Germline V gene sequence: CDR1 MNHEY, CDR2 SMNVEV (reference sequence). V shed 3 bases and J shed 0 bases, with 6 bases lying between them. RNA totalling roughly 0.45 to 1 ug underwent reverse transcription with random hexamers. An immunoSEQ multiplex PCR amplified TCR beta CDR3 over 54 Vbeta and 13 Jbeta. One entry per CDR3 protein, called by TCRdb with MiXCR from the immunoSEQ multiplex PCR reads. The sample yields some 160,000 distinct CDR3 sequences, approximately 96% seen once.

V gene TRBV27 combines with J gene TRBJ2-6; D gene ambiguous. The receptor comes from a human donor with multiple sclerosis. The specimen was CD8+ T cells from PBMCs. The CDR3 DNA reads TGTGCCAGCAGTTTGGGTGTCTCTGGGGCCAACGTCCTGACTTTC. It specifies CASSLGVSGANVLTF. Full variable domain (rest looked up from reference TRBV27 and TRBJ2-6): EAQVTQNPRYLITVTGKKLTVTCSQNMNHEYMSWYRQDPGLGLRQIYYSMNVEVTDKGDVPEGYKVSRKEKRNFPLILESPSPNQTSLYFCASSLGVSGANVLTFGAGSRLTVL.